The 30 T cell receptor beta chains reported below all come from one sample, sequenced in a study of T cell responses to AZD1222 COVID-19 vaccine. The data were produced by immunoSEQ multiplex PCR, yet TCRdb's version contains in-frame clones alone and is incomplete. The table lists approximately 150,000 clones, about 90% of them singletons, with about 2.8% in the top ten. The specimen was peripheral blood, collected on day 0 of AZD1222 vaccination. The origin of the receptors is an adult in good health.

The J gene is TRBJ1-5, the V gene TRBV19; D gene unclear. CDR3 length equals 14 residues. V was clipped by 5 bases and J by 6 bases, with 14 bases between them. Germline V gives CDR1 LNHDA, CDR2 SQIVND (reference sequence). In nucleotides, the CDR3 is TGTGCCAGTAGTCCACCATCCCAGGCTCAGCCCCAGCATTTT. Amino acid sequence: CASSPPSQAQPQHF.

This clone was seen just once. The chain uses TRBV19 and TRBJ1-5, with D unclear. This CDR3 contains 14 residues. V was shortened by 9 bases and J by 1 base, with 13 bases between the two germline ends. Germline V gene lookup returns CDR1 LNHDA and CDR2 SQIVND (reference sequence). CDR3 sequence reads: CASRGIRSNQPQHF. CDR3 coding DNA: TGTGCCAGCCGGGGTATCCGAAGCAATCAGCCCCAGCATTTT.

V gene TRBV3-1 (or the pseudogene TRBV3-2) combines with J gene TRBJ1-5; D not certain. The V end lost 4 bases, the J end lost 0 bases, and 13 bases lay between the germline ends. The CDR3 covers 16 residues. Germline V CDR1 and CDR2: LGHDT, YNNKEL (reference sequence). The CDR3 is CASSLSHKFSNQPQHF. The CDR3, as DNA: TGTGCCAGCAGCCTGAGTCACAAGTTTAGCAATCAGCCCCAGCATTTT.

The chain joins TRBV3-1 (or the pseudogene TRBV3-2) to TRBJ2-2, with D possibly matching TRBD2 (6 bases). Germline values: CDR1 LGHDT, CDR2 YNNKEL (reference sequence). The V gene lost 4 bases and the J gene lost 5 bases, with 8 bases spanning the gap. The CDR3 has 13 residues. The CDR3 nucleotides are TGTGCCAGCAGCCCGCTAGCGACCGGGGAGCTGTTTTTT. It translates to CASSPLATGELFF.

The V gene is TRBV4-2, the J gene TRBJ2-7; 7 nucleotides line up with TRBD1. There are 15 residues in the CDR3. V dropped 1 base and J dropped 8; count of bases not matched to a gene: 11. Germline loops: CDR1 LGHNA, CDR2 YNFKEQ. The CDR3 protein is CASSQALRQGSKQYF. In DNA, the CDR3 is TGTGCCAGCAGCCAAGCCCTACGACAGGGCAGTAAGCAGTACTTC.

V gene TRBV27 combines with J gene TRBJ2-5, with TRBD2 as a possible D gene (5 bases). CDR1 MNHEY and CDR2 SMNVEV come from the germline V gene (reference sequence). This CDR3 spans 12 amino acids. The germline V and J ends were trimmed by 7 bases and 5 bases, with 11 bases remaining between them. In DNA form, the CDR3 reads TGTGCCAGCAAGGGCATAGCGGAGACCCAGTACTTC. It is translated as CASKGIAETQYF.

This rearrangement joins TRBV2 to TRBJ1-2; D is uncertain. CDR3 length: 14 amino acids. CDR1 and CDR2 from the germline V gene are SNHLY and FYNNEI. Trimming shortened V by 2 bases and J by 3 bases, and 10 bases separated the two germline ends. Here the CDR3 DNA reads TGTGCCAGCAGTGAATCTACCCCAGACTATGGCTACACCTTC. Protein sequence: CASSESTPDYGYTF. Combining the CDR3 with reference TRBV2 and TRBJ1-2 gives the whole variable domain EPEVTQTPSHQVTQMGQEVILRCVPISNHLYFYWYRQILGQKVEFLVSFYNNEISEKSEIFDDQFSVERPDGSNFTLKIRSTKLEDSAMYFCASSESTPDYGYTFGSGTRLTVV.

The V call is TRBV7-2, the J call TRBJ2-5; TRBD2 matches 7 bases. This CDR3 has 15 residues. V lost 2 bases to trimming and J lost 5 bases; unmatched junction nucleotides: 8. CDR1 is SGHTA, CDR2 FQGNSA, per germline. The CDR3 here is CASSLSAGVLETQYF. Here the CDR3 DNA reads TGTGCCAGCAGCTTATCCGCGGGAGTCCTTGAGACCCAGTACTTC.

The chain's CDR3 is CATSTGDSPLHF. As DNA, the CDR3 is TGTGCCACCAGCACTGGAGATTCACCCCTCCACTTT. This chain connects TRBV15 to TRBJ1-6; D call uncertain. The germline gives CDR1 LNHNV, CDR2 YYDKDF (reference sequence). V was clipped by 4 bases and J by 8 bases, with 6 bases between them. This CDR3 has 12 residues.

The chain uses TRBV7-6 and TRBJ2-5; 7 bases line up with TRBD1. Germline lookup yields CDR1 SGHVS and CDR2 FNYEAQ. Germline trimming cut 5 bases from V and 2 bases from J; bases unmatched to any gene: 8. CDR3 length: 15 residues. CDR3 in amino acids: CASSTRTGTQETQYF. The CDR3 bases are TGTGCCAGCAGCACAAGGACAGGCACACAAGAGACCCAGTACTTC.

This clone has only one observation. CDR3 DNA sequence: TGTGCCAGCAGCCAAGAATCTACCCTCGCGAACACCGGGGAGCTGTTTTTT. Amino acid sequence: CASSQESTLANTGELFF. The chain joins TRBV4-2 to TRBJ2-2; D is uncertain. V was trimmed by 0 bases and J by 0 bases, leaving 11 bases between them. The germline gives CDR1 LGHNA, CDR2 YNFKEQ. The CDR3 sequence is 17 residues long.

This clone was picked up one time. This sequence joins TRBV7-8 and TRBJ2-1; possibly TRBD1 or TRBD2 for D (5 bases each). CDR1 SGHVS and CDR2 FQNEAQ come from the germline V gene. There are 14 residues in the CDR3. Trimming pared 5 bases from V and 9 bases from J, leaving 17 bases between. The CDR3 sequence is CASSGRDRAGEQFF. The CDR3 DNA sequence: TGTGCCAGCAGCGGCCGGGACCGGGCTGGTGAGCAGTTCTTC.

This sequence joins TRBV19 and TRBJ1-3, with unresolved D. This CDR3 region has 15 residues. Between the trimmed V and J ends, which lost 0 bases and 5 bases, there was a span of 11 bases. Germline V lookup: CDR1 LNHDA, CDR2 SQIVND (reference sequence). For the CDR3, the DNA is TGTGCCAGTAGTATAGATCTCGTCTCGCGAAACACCATATATTTT. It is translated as CASSIDLVSRNTIYF.

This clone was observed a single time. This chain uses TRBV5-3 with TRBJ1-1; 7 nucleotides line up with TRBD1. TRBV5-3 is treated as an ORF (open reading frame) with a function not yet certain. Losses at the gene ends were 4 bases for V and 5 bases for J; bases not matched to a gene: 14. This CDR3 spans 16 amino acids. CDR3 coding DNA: TGTGCCAGAAGCCCGGGGAGGGGGCCGGTGAGGACTGAAGCTTTCTTT. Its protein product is CARSPGRGPVRTEAFF.

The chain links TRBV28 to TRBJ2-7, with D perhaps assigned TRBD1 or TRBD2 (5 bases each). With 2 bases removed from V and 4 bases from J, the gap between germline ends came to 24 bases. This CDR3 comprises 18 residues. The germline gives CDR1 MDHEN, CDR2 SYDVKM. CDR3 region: CASSLPNSGTKGIYEQYF. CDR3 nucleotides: TGTGCCAGCAGTTTACCTAACTCGGGGACGAAGGGGATTTACGAGCAGTACTTC.

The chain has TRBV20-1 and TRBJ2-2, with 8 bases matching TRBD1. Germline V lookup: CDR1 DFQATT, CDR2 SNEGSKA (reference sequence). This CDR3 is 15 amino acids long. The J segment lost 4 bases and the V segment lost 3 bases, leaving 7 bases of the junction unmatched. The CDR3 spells CSASSTGGRTGELFF. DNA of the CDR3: TGCAGTGCTAGTTCCACAGGGGGTCGCACCGGGGAGCTGTTTTTT.

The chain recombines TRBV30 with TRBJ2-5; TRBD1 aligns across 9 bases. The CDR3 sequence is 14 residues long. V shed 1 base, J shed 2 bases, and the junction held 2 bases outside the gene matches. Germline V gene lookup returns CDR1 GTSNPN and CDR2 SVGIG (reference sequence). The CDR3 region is CAWSAGQGQETQYF. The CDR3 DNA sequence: TGTGCCTGGAGTGCGGGACAGGGACAAGAGACCCAGTACTTC.

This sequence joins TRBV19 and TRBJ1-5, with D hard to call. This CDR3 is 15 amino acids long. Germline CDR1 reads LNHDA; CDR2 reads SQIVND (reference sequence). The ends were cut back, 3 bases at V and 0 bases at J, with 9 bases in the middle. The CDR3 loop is CASSIPVYSNQPQHF. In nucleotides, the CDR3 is TGTGCCAGTAGTATCCCGGTATATAGCAATCAGCCCCAGCATTTT. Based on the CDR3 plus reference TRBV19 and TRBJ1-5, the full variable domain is DGGITQSPKYLFRKEGQNVTLSCEQNLNHDAMYWYRQDPGQGLRLIYYSQIVNDFQKGDIAEGYSVSREKKESFPLTVTSAQKNPTAFYLCASSIPVYSNQPQHFGDGTRLSIL.

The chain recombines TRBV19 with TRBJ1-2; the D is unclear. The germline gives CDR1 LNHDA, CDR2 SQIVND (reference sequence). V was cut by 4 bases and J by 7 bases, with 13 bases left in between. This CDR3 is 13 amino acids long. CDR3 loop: CASSNGYRSGYTF. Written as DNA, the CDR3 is TGTGCCAGTAGTAACGGGTATAGGTCTGGCTACACCTTC.

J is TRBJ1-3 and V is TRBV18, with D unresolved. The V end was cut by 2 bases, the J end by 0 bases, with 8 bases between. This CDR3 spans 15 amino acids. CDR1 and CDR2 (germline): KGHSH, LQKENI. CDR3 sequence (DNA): TGTGCCAGCTCACCAAGCCGTATCTCTGGAAACACCATATATTTT. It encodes CASSPSRISGNTIYF.

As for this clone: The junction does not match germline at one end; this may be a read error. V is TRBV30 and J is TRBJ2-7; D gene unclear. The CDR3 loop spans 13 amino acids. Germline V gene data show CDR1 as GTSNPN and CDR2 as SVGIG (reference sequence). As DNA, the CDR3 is TGTGCCTGGAGAAGGGCAAACTCCCACGAGCAGTACTTC. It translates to CAWRRANSHEQYF.

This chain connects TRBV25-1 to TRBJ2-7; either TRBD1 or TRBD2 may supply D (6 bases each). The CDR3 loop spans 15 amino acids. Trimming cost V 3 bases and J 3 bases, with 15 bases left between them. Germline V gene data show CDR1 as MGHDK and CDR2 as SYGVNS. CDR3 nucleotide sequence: TGTGCCAGCAGTGACCTTCGGGGGCCGGGCTACGAGCAGTACTTC. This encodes CASSDLRGPGYEQYF.

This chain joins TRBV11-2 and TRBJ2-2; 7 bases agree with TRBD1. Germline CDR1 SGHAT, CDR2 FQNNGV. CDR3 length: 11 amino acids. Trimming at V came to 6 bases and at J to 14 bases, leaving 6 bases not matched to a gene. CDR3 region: CASSSTGLLFF. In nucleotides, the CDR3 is TGTGCCAGCAGTTCGACAGGGCTTCTGTTTTTT. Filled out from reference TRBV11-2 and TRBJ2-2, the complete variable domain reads EAGVAQSPRYKIIEKRQSVAFWCNPISGHATLYWYQQILGQGPKLLIQFQNNGVVDDSQLPKDRFSAERLKGVDSTLKIQPAKLEDSAVYLCASSSTGLLFFGEGSRLTVL.

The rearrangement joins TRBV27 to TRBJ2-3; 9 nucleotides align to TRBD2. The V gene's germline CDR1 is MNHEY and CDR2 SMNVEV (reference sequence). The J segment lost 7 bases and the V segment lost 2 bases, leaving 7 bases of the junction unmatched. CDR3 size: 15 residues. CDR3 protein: CASSLSGGRGNTQYF. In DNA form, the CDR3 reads TGTGCCAGCAGTTTAAGTGGCGGGAGGGGAAATACGCAGTATTTT.

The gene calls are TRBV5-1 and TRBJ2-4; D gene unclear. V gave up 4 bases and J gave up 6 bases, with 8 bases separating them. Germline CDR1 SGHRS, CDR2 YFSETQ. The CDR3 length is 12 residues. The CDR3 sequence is CASSHTGNIQYF. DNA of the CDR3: TGCGCCAGCAGCCACACGGGAAACATTCAGTACTTC.

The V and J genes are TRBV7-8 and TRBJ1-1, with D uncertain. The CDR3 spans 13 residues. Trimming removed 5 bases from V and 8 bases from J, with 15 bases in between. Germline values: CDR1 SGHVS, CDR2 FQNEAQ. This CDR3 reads CASSLSGRQEAFF. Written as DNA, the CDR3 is TGTGCCAGCAGCCTGTCTGGGAGGCAAGAAGCTTTCTTT.

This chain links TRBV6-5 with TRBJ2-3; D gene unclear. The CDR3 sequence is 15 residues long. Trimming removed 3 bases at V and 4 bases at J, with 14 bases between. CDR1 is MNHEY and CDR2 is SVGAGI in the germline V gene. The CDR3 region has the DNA TGTGCCAGCAGTTATAAGTGGGCAAAACCAGATACGCAGTATTTT. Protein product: CASSYKWAKPDTQYF.

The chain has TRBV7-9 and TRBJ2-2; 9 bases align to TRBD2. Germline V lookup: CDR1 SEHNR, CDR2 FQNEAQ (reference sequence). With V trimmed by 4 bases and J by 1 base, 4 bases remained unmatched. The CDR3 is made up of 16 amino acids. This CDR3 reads CASSYPTSGNTGELFF. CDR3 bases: TGTGCCAGCAGCTACCCGACTAGCGGGAACACCGGGGAGCTGTTTTTT.

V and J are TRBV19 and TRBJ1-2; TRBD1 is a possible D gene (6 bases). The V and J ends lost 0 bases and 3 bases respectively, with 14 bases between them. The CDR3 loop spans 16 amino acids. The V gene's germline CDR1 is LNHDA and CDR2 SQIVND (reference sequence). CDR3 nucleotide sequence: TGTGCCAGTAGTATAGAGACCCAGGGGAGGCACTATGGCTACACCTTC. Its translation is CASSIETQGRHYGYTF.

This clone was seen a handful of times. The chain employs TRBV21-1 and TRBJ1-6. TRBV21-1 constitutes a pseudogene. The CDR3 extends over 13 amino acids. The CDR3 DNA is TGTGCCAGGAGGGTAATTAATAATTCACCCCTCCACTTT. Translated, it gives CARRVINNSPLHF.